This T cell receptor beta chain originates from a study of HIV-infected children after antiretroviral therapy interruption. A 3' RACE protocol on RNA, with unique molecular identifiers, produced the TCR library. TCRdb passed the 3' RACE reads through MiXCR, listing each CDR3 protein once. The sample records approximately 89,000 distinct CDR3 sequences, around 6.9% being singletons. V gave up 0 bases and J gave up 7 bases; unmatched junction bases: 4. Looked up from germline, CDR1 is SGHRS and CDR2 is YFSETQ. This CDR3 has 14 residues. This clonotype occurred many times. The treatment denotes: PENTA 11 planned treatment interruption arm or continuous ART arm.

This TCR was sampled from a pool of human donors with HIV. The sequenced sample was CD45RA+ CD4+ T cells from PBMCs, pooled from several time points, obtained from a donor given antiretroviral therapy, either interrupted or continuous. Subset noted: naive CD4+ CD45RA+ CD45RO- T cells. This chain connects TRBV5-1 to TRBJ2-1, with TRBD2 matching 7 bases. Written as DNA, the CDR3 is TGCGCCAGCAGCTTGGGCGGGAGAGGGAATGAGCAGTTCTTC. Translated: CASSLGGRGNEQFF.